One and the same sample provided the 18 T cell receptor beta chains below, sequenced in a study of blood T cell repertoires in COVID-19. The protocol was immunoSEQ multiplex PCR, while the TCRdb copy is restricted to in-frame clones and leaves out a portion. The sample has some 88,000 clones; less than 90% are singletons. Sequenced material: peripheral blood. The source is a man in his fifties or sixties with acute or convalescent COVID-19.

This chain uses TRBV5-1 with TRBJ1-1, with TRBD1 matching over 9 bases. Germline V gene sequence: CDR1 SGHRS, CDR2 YFSETQ. J gave up 7 bases and V 4 bases, and 11 bases lay outside the gene matches. This CDR3 spans 15 amino acids. The DNA of the CDR3 is TGCGCCAGCAGCACCACCACAGGGGGCAGGGGTGAAGCTTTCTTT. It translates to CASSTTTGGRGEAFF.

The chain couples TRBV19 to TRBJ1-1; 7 positions agree with TRBD1. CDR1 and CDR2 from the germline V gene are LNHDA and SQIVND (reference sequence). The CDR3 consists of 19 residues. With V trimmed by 4 bases and J by 0 bases, 17 bases remained unmatched. The CDR3 region is CASSTDLTRTGGVNTEAFF. CDR3 nucleotide sequence: TGTGCCAGTAGTACCGATCTGACCAGGACAGGCGGTGTGAACACTGAAGCTTTCTTT.

This clone showed up just a few times. J is TRBJ1-5 and V is TRBV6-1; no reliable D call. The germline CDR1 and CDR2 sequences are MNHNS and SASEGT. CDR3 length equals 15 residues. Trimming stripped 1 base from V and 4 bases from J, with 11 bases between. CDR3 sequence reads: CASSEVITLNQPQHF. The DNA for the CDR3 is TGTGCCAGCAGTGAAGTCATAACATTAAATCAGCCCCAGCATTTT.

The chain joins TRBV12-3 or TRBV12-4 to TRBJ1-2; 9 nucleotides align to TRBD1. Trimming took 8 bases from V and 8 from J; bases not matched to a gene: 9. The CDR3 runs to 13 residues. This CDR3 reads CASRVTGGEGYTF. The CDR3 coding sequence is TGTGCCAGCCGTGTTACAGGGGGCGAAGGCTACACCTTC.

The chain is built from TRBV5-4 and TRBJ2-7; possibly TRBD2 for D (5 bases). Trimming took off 4 bases at V and 9 bases at J, with 23 bases between the two ends. This CDR3 contains 15 residues. Germline loops: CDR1 SGHNT, CDR2 YYREEE (reference sequence). The CDR3 is CASSGGGKWAAGQYF. CDR3 nucleotide sequence: TGTGCCAGCAGCGGCGGTGGGAAATGGGCCGCGGGGCAGTACTTC.

The V and J genes are TRBV9 and TRBJ2-1; 11 bases align to TRBD1. J gave up 3 bases and V 1 base, and 3 bases lay outside the gene matches. The CDR3 consists of 16 residues. CDR1 is SGDLS, CDR2 YYNGEE, per germline. CDR3 in DNA: TGTGCCAGCAGCGTAACCGGGACAGGGGGCTACAATGAGCAGTTCTTC. Amino acids: CASSVTGTGGYNEQFF. Full variable domain (outside the CDR3, taken from reference TRBV9 and TRBJ2-1): DSGVTQTPKHLITATGQRVTLRCSPRSGDLSVYWYQQSLDQGLQFLIQYYNGEERAKGNILERFSAQQFPDLHSELNLSSLELGDSALYFCASSVTGTGGYNEQFFGPGTRLTVL.

This clone was recorded only once. The genes are TRBV15 and TRBJ2-7; 10 bases match TRBD2. V was clipped by 1 base and J by 5 bases; unmatched bases: 8. In germline, CDR1 is LNHNV, CDR2 YYDKDF (reference sequence). The CDR3 covers 16 residues. This CDR3 is CATSRGASGRPHEQYF. The CDR3 DNA follows: TGTGCCACCAGCAGAGGGGCTAGCGGGAGACCCCACGAGCAGTACTTC. Complete variable domain (other parts from reference TRBV15 and TRBJ2-7): DAMVIQNPRYQVTQFGKPVTLSCSQTLNHNVMYWYQQKSSQAPKLLFHYYDKDFNNEADTPDNFQSRRPNTSFCFLDIRSPGLGDTAMYLCATSRGASGRPHEQYFGPGTRLTVT.

V is TRBV19 and J is TRBJ2-7, with 9 bases that match TRBD1. V trimming: 4 bases; J trimming: 4 bases; junction bases outside the gene matches: 17. The germline V gene encodes CDR1 LNHDA and CDR2 SQIVND (reference sequence). The CDR3 totals 18 residues. CDR3 bases: TGTGCCAGTAGTAGCCGGCGAAAACAGGGGGCGAGGGAGTACGAGCAGTACTTC. Its translation is CASSSRRKQGAREYEQYF.

The chain recombines TRBV7-9 with TRBJ1-1; D unclear. V lost 5 bases to trimming and J lost 11 bases, with 24 bases between them. This CDR3 has 15 amino acids. CDR1 and CDR2 (germline): SEHNR, FQNEAQ (reference sequence). CDR3: CASSGYSEPLLSAFF. CDR3 nucleotide sequence: TGTGCCAGCAGCGGCTACAGTGAACCTTTGTTGAGCGCTTTCTTT.

J is TRBJ1-2 and V is TRBV3-1 (or the pseudogene TRBV3-2); tentative D call: TRBD1 (5 bases). The CDR3 covers 14 residues. V lost 0 bases and J lost 4, with 9 bases in between. Germline loops: CDR1 LGHDT, CDR2 YNNKEL (reference sequence). The CDR3 loop is CASSQDIQAYGYTF. CDR3 coding DNA: TGTGCCAGCAGCCAAGACATACAGGCCTATGGCTACACCTTC.

In its sample, this clone was seen once. The chain employs TRBV7-9 and TRBJ1-1; the D is unclear. The germline V and J ends were trimmed by 1 base and 1 base, with 4 bases remaining between them. CDR3 length equals 13 residues. Germline V gene data show CDR1 as SEHNR and CDR2 as FQNEAQ (reference sequence). In DNA form, the CDR3 reads TGTGCCAGCAGCTTAGACTCGAACACTGAAGCTTTCTTT. Translation gives CASSLDSNTEAFF. The variable domain in full, completed from reference TRBV7-9 and TRBJ1-1, reads DTGVSQNPRHKITKRGQNVTFRCDPISEHNRLYWYRQTLGQGPEFLTYFQNEAQLEKSRLLSDRFSAERPKGSFSTLEIQRTEQGDSAMYLCASSLDSNTEAFFGQGTRLTVV.

This clone has more than one count but fewer than ten. CDR3 loop: CASSWGTTATSYEQYF. DNA for the CDR3: TGCGCCAGCAGCTGGGGCACAACAGCCACCTCCTACGAGCAGTACTTC. The V and J genes are TRBV5-1 and TRBJ2-7, with TRBD1 as a possible D gene (5 bases). This CDR3 has 16 residues. V was clipped by 3 bases and J by 0 bases, with 16 bases between them. Germline V CDR1 and CDR2: SGHRS, YFSETQ.

The chain carries TRBV7-8 and TRBJ1-2; a possible D gene is TRBD1 (6 bases). Germline V gene sequence: CDR1 SGHVS, CDR2 FQNEAQ. The CDR3 extends over 18 amino acids. The V end was cut by 0 bases, the J end by 1 base, with 18 bases between. The chain's CDR3 is CASSLALRTASVNYGYTF. In DNA, the CDR3 is TGTGCCAGCAGCTTAGCGCTCCGGACAGCCTCAGTTAACTATGGCTACACCTTC. Combining the CDR3 with reference TRBV7-8 and TRBJ1-2 gives the whole variable domain GAGVSQSPRYKVAKRGQDVALRCDPISGHVSLFWYQQALGQGPEFLTYFQNEAQLDKSGLPSDRFFAERPEGSVSTLKIQRTQQEDSAVYLCASSLALRTASVNYGYTFGSGTRLTVV.

The chain is built from TRBV7-6 and TRBJ1-2; TRBD1 aligns across 9 bases. The CDR3 length is 14 residues. CDR1 and CDR2 from the germline V gene are SGHVS and FNYEAQ. Trimming took 1 base from V and 8 from J; bases not matched to a gene: 5. CDR3 coding DNA: TGTGCCAGCAGCTTAGGGGACAGGGCATTCGGCTACACCTTC. It yields the protein CASSLGDRAFGYTF.

The chain carries TRBV6-6 and TRBJ1-2; 7 bases are shared with TRBD1. V lost 4 bases, J lost 6 bases, and 5 bases stayed unmatched. The CDR3 has 13 residues. Germline CDR1 and CDR2: MNHNY and SVGAGI (reference sequence). The CDR3 DNA reads as TGTGCCAGCAGTTTGACAGGGTCGGATGGCTACACCTTC. Translating gives CASSLTGSDGYTF.

J is TRBJ1-5 and V is TRBV10-3; weak D call: TRBD1 (5 bases). CDR1 ENHRY and CDR2 SYGVKD come from the germline V gene. With 10 bases removed from V and 2 bases from J, the gap between germline ends came to 18 bases. CDR3 size: 15 residues. The CDR3 protein is CATAPGVVGNQPQHF. The CDR3 DNA follows: TGTGCCACCGCGCCGGGGGTGGTTGGCAATCAGCCCCAGCATTTT.

The rearrangement links TRBV19 to TRBJ2-5; tentatively, D is TRBD2 (6 bases). The CDR3 runs 16 residues. V lost 4 bases to trimming and J lost 1 base, with 16 bases between them. Germline values: CDR1 LNHDA, CDR2 SQIVND (reference sequence). CDR3 bases: TGTGCCAGTAGTACGGGACTCCGACGGGGCCAAGAGACCCAGTACTTC. This translates into CASSTGLRRGQETQYF.

The V gene is TRBV2, the J gene TRBJ2-6; D is possibly TRBD1 (5 bases). V shed 10 bases and J shed 2 bases, with 12 bases lying between them. The CDR3 is 14 residues long. Germline CDR1 SNHLY, CDR2 FYNNEI. CDR3 nucleotide sequence: TGTGCCACCATCCCAGGGACTGGGGCCAACGTCCTGACTTTC. Protein product: CATIPGTGANVLTF.